This passage covers 7 T cell receptor beta chains from one sample sequenced in a study of shared clonotypes between healthy human individuals. The method was immunoSEQ multiplex PCR; TCRdb's version includes in-frame clones alone and lacks a portion of them. The profile shows roughly 490,000 clones, around 78% of them singletons. The sequencing sample was made of PBMCs. These TCRs come from a woman in her 40s in good health. Some clones in this sample may be carry-over from other donors' samples.

The V call is TRBV9, the J call TRBJ2-3; D is ambiguous. The V end lost 4 bases, the J end lost 7 bases, and 10 bases lay between the germline ends. The CDR3 has 12 amino acids. Per the germline V gene, CDR1 is SGDLS and CDR2 is YYNGEE. The CDR3 coding sequence is TGTGCCAGCAGCTTAGTGGGGAATACGCAGTATTTT. Its protein product is CASSLVGNTQYF.

The chain combines TRBV30 with TRBJ1-5, with D tentatively TRBD1 (5 bases). Trimming took 3 bases from V and 2 from J, leaving 11 bases between them. The germline V gene encodes CDR1 GTSNPN and CDR2 SVGIG (reference sequence). The CDR3 covers 14 residues. The CDR3 bases are TGTGCCTGGAGGATGGTAGGGGGCAATCAGCCCCAGCATTTT. This encodes CAWRMVGGNQPQHF.

The V gene is TRBV11-2, the J gene TRBJ2-3; a weak D match, TRBD1 (5 bases). With 2 bases removed from V and 6 bases from J, the gap between germline ends came to 9 bases. The CDR3 is 13 residues long. The germline gives CDR1 SGHAT, CDR2 FQNNGV. CDR3 sequence: CASSLSPGDTQYF. The CDR3 DNA reads TGTGCCAGCAGCTTATCCCCAGGGGATACGCAGTATTTT.

This rearrangement joins TRBV11-1 to TRBJ2-3; D possibly corresponds to TRBD2 (6 bases). The germline V gene has CDR1 SGHAT and CDR2 FQDESV (reference sequence). This CDR3 comprises 17 residues. The germline V and J ends were trimmed by 1 base and 0 bases, with 14 bases remaining between them. In DNA form, the CDR3 reads TGTGCCAGCAGCTTAGTTGGACTACCGGCCAGCACAGATACGCAGTATTTT. This codes for CASSLVGLPASTDTQYF.

The rearrangement joins TRBV19 to TRBJ1-5; D remains unclear. Deletions cut 3 bases from V and 0 bases from J, with 9 bases between. The germline V gene encodes CDR1 LNHDA and CDR2 SQIVND (reference sequence). The CDR3 has 15 amino acids. In DNA form, the CDR3 reads TGTGCCAGTAGTATGTGGGTCTATAGCAATCAGCCCCAGCATTTT. Its translation is CASSMWVYSNQPQHF. Full variable domain (rest looked up from reference TRBV19 and TRBJ1-5): DGGITQSPKYLFRKEGQNVTLSCEQNLNHDAMYWYRQDPGQGLRLIYYSQIVNDFQKGDIAEGYSVSREKKESFPLTVTSAQKNPTAFYLCASSMWVYSNQPQHFGDGTRLSIL.

The chain combines TRBV6-6 with TRBJ2-6; D call uncertain. Trimming left V 6 bases short and J 0 bases short, with 9 bases between. The CDR3 runs 15 residues. Germline V gene data show CDR1 as MNHNY and CDR2 as SVGAGI (reference sequence). CDR3 loop: CASSPQDSGANVLTF. CDR3 coding DNA: TGTGCCAGCAGCCCGCAGGACTCTGGGGCCAACGTCCTGACTTTC.

The chain has TRBV4-3 and TRBJ2-3; TRBD2 agrees at 7 bases. V dropped 4 bases and J dropped 3; count of bases not matched to a gene: 1. In germline, CDR1 is LGHNA, CDR2 YSLEER. This CDR3 contains 13 residues. The CDR3 here is CASSPGGTDTQYF. CDR3 coding DNA: TGCGCCAGCAGCCCCGGGGGGACAGATACGCAGTATTTT.